This T cell receptor (beta chain) originates from a study of CD8+ T cells in alopecia areata. Following RNA extraction, reverse transcription yielded cDNA that acted as the sequencing template. Here immunoSEQ multiplex PCR was the method, and the copy in TCRdb shows in-frame clones only, minus some. Of over 100,000 clones detected, around three fifths appear once; the ten largest clones hold 9% to 15%. Treatment in this sample: oral pan-JAK inhibitor, 5-10 mg twice daily. Those with alopecia areata gave lesional scalp punch biopsies and peripheral blood. Concerning this clone: Its antigen is as yet unknown.

This CDR3 comprises 12 residues. V was clipped by 5 bases and J by 11 bases, with 13 bases between them. Germline loops: CDR1 SEHNR, CDR2 FQNEAQ (reference sequence). Findings and caveats of the study: Tofacitinib delivered significant drops in scalp clonality and in expanded CD8+ clones among the top 100. A great number of expanded lesional clones endured in scalp and blood during tofacitinib.

The starting material was CD8+ T cells sorted from blood, obtained at week 24, from a patient treated with tofacitinib. The J gene is TRBJ2-1, the V gene TRBV7-9; no definite D call. The origin of this receptor is a human donor with alopecia areata. The CDR3 here is CASSPPAHQQFF. In DNA, the CDR3 is TGTGCCAGCAGCCCCCCGGCACACCAGCAGTTCTTC.